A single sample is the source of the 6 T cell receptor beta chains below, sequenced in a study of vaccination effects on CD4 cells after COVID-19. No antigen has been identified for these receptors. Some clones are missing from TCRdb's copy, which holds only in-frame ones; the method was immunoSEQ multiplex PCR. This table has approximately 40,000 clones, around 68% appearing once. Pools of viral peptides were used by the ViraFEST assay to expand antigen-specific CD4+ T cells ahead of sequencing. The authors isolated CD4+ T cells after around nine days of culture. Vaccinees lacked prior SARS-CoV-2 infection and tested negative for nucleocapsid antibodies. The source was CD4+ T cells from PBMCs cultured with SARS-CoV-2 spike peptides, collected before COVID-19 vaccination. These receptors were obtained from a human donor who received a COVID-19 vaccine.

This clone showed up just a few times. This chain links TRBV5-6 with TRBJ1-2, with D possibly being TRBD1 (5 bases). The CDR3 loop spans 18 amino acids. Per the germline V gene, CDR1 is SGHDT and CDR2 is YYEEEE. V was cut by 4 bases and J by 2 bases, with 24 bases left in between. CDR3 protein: CASSIDFVGGGGNYGYTF. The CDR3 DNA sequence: TGTGCCAGCAGCATCGACTTTGTTGGTGGGGGAGGAAACTATGGCTACACCTTC.

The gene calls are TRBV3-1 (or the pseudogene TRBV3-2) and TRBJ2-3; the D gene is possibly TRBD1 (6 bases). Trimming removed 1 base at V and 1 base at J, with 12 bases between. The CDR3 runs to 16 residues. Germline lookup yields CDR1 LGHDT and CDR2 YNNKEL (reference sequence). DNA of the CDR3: TGTGCCAGCAGCCAAGGACAGGCCATTGGCACAGATACGCAGTATTTT. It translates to CASSQGQAIGTDTQYF.

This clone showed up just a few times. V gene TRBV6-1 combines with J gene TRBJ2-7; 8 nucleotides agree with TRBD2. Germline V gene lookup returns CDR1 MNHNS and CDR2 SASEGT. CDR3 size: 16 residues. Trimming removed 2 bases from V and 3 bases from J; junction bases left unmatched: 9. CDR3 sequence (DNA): TGTGCCAGCAGTGAACGCCCAGGCGGGAGGTTCTACGAGCAGTACTTC. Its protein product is CASSERPGGRFYEQYF.

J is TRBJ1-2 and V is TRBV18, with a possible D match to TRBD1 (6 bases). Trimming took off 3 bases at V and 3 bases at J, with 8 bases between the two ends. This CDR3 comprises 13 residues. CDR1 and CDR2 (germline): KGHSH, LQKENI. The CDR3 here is CASSPSGDYGYTF. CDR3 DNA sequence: TGTGCCAGCTCACCCTCAGGGGACTATGGCTACACCTTC.

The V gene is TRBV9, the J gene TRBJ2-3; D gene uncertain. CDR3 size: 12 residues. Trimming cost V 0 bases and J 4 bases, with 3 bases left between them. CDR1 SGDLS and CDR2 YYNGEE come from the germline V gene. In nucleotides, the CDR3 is TGTGCCAGCAGCGTAGACCCAGATACGCAGTATTTT. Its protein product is CASSVDPDTQYF. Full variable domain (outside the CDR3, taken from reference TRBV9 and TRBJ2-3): DSGVTQTPKHLITATGQRVTLRCSPRSGDLSVYWYQQSLDQGLQFLIQYYNGEERAKGNILERFSAQQFPDLHSELNLSSLELGDSALYFCASSVDPDTQYFGPGTRLTVL.

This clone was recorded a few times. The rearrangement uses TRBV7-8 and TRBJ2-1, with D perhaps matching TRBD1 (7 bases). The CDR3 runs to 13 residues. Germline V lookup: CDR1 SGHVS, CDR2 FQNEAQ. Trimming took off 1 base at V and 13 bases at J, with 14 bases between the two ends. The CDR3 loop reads CASSLGQGGLQFF. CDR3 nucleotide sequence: TGTGCCAGCAGCTTAGGACAGGGAGGCCTCCAGTTCTTC. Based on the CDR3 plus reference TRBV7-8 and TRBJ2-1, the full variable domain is GAGVSQSPRYKVAKRGQDVALRCDPISGHVSLFWYQQALGQGPEFLTYFQNEAQLDKSGLPSDRFFAERPEGSVSTLKIQRTQQEDSAVYLCASSLGQGGLQFFGPGTRLTVL.